These 13 T cell receptor beta chains came from one sample sequenced in a study of cytomegalovirus exposure and HLA in healthy donors. PCR employed 60 Vbeta and 13 Jbeta primers. Produced via immunoSEQ multiplex PCR; TCRdb's table is partial and in-frame only. The data contain tens of thousands of clones, around four fifths of them singletons. The sample was PBMCs. The source is a human donor in good health.

This sequence joins TRBV5-1 and TRBJ2-5; 7 bases match TRBD1. The CDR3 spans 14 residues. The V segment lost 6 bases and the J segment 1 base; nucleotides outside the gene matches: 6. The germline CDR1 and CDR2 sequences are SGHRS and YFSETQ. This chain's CDR3 is CASTWAGGQETQYF. The CDR3 coding sequence is TGCGCCAGCACCTGGGCAGGGGGCCAAGAGACCCAGTACTTC. Based on the CDR3 plus reference TRBV5-1 and TRBJ2-5, the full variable domain is KAGVTQTPRYLIKTRGQQVTLSCSPISGHRSVSWYQQTPGQGLQFLFEYFSETQRNKGNFPGRFSGRQFSNSRSEMNVSTLELGDSALYLCASTWAGGQETQYFGPGTRLLVL.

The gene calls are TRBV18 and TRBJ1-3; 7 bases are a match to TRBD1. CDR3 length equals 16 residues. Germline V gene data show CDR1 as KGHSH and CDR2 as LQKENI. J lost 2 bases, V lost 6 bases, and 10 bases had no gene match. This chain's CDR3 is CASSPSGQVAGNTIYF. As DNA, the CDR3 is TGTGCCAGCTCTCCATCCGGACAGGTCGCTGGAAACACCATATATTTT.

There are a few counts of this clone. This chain joins TRBV9 and TRBJ2-7, with 10 bases matching TRBD1. This CDR3 has 14 amino acids. The V gene's germline CDR1 is SGDLS and CDR2 YYNGEE. The V gene end was trimmed by 4 bases and the J gene end by 6 bases; junction bases not matched to a gene: 7. The CDR3 DNA follows: TGTGCCAGCAGCCCTGGGACAGGGGACCCCGAGCAGTACTTC. Amino acids: CASSPGTGDPEQYF.

The chain uses TRBV15 and TRBJ2-1; D may be TRBD2 (5 bases). This CDR3 comprises 16 residues. In germline, CDR1 is LNHNV, CDR2 YYDKDF (reference sequence). Trimming took off 3 bases at V and 6 bases at J, with 18 bases between the two ends. The CDR3 region is CATSRGYGESGNEQFF. The DNA for the CDR3 is TGTGCCACCAGCAGGGGTTACGGGGAGTCGGGCAATGAGCAGTTCTTC.

This clone has just a few counts. The chain uses TRBV6-5 and TRBJ1-1, with D possibly being TRBD1 (5 bases). The CDR3 totals 13 residues. Looked up from germline, CDR1 is MNHEY and CDR2 is SVGAGI. Trimming stripped 2 bases from V and 3 bases from J, with 7 bases between. CDR3 region: CASSYIGDTEAFF. CDR3 sequence (DNA): TGTGCCAGCAGTTACATAGGGGACACTGAAGCTTTCTTT.

The rearrangement links TRBV10-1 to TRBJ1-2, with D possibly being TRBD1 (5 bases). There are 16 residues in the CDR3. Germline V gene sequence: CDR1 WNHNN, CDR2 SYGVQD (reference sequence). The V end was cut by 5 bases, the J end by 2 bases, with 18 bases between. CDR3 sequence reads: CASSSGTGLTNYGYTF. The CDR3 DNA sequence: TGCGCCAGCAGTTCGGGTACAGGACTAACCAACTATGGCTACACCTTC.

In DNA form, the CDR3 reads TGTGCCAGCTCACTAAGAGCGGGGGCCTCCACAGATACGCAGTATTTT. This sequence encodes CASSLRAGASTDTQYF. The genes are TRBV18 and TRBJ2-3; TRBD2 agrees at 8 bases. The junction had 8 bases not matched to a gene; V was cut back by 4 bases and J by 2 bases. This CDR3 spans 16 amino acids. Looked up from germline, CDR1 is KGHSH and CDR2 is LQKENI.

This chain links TRBV28 with TRBJ1-2; 9 positions match TRBD1. With V trimmed by 6 bases and J by 0 bases, 2 bases remained unmatched. The CDR3 loop spans 14 amino acids. Germline assignment: CDR1 MDHEN and CDR2 SYDVKM. Here the CDR3 reads CASRGQGANYGYTF. The CDR3 coding sequence is TGTGCCAGCAGGGGACAGGGCGCTAACTATGGCTACACCTTC.

The CDR3 loop reads CASSQAGGREETQYF. The CDR3 DNA is TGTGCCAGCTCACAGGCGGGGGGGCGTGAAGAGACCCAGTACTTC. This chain connects TRBV18 to TRBJ2-5, with TRBD2 matching over 9 bases. V lost 4 bases to trimming and J lost 3 bases; unmatched junction nucleotides: 6. The CDR3 runs to 15 residues. Per germline, CDR1 KGHSH and CDR2 LQKENI.

In its sample, this clone was seen a few times. The junction differs from germline at one of its ends, possibly a read error. The chain combines TRBV27 with TRBJ1-2, with 7 bases lining up with TRBD1. CDR1 is MNHEY, CDR2 SMNVEV, per germline (reference sequence). There are 14 residues in the CDR3. CDR3 sequence (DNA): TGTGCCAGCAGTTTAGGCAGGGGGATCTATGGCTACCCCTTC. Translation gives CASSLGRGIYGYPF.

The gene calls are TRBV6-6 and TRBJ1-6; 8 nucleotides match TRBD1. V lost 5 bases and J lost 8; bases outside the gene matches: 8. The CDR3 covers 15 residues. Germline V gives CDR1 MNHNY, CDR2 SVGAGI (reference sequence). For the CDR3, the DNA is TGTGCCAGCAGTCGACCGGGACAGGCGGATTCACCCCTCCACTTT. Amino acid sequence: CASSRPGQADSPLHF.

This clone was detected once. V gene TRBV6-4 combines with J gene TRBJ2-1; a weak D match, TRBD2 (5 bases). This CDR3 has 14 amino acids. The V and J ends lost 4 bases and 2 bases respectively, with 9 bases between them. Germline CDR1 and CDR2: MRHNA and SNTAGT. In nucleotides, the CDR3 is TGTGCCAGCAGTGCAGAGGGAGCCTACAATGAGCAGTTCTTC. It specifies CASSAEGAYNEQFF.

The genes are TRBV27 and TRBJ2-3, with 11 bases that match TRBD2. Germline-derived CDR1 and CDR2 are MNHEY and SMNVEV (reference sequence). Trimming cost V 6 bases and J 6 bases; bases outside gene matches: 5. The CDR3 length is 14 residues. The DNA of the CDR3 is TGTGCCAGCAGGGTAGCGGGGGGGCAGGATACGCAGTATTTT. It codes for CASRVAGGQDTQYF.